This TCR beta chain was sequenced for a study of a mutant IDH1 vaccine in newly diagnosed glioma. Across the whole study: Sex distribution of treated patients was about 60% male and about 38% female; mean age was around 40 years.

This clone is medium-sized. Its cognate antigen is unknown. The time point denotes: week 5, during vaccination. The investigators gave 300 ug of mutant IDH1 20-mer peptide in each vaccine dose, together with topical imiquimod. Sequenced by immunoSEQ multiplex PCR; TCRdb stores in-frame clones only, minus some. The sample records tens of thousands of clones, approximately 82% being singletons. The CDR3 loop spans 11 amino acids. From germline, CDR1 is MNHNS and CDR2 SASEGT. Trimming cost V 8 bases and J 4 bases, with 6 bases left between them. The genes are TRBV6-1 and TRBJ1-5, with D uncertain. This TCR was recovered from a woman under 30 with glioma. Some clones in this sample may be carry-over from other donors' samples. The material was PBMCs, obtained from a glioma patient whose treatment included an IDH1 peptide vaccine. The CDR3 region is CASGGNQPQHF. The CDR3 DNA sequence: TGTGCCAGCGGAGGGAATCAGCCCCAGCATTTT.